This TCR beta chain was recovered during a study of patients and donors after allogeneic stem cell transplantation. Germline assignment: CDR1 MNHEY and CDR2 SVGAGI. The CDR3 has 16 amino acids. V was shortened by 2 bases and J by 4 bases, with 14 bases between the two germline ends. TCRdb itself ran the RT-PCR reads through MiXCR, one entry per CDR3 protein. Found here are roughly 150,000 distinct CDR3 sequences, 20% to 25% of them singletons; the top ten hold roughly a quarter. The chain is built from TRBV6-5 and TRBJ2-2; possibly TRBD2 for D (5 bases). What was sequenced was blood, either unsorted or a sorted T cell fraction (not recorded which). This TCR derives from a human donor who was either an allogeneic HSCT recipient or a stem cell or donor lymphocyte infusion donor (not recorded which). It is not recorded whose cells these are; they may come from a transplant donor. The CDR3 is CASSYVRAAGTGELFF. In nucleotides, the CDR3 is TGTGCCAGCAGTTACGTGAGGGCGGCGGGCACCGGGGAGCTGTTTTTT.